This entry lists 8 T cell receptor beta chains sequenced from one sample in a study of beta chain features in type 1 diabetes. Expressed TCRB transcripts were sequenced because the entire RNA isolate underwent reverse transcription. Some clones are missing from TCRdb's copy, which holds only in-frame ones; the method was immunoSEQ multiplex PCR. Of some 410,000 clones listed, over 9.5% are singletons. Sequencing was performed on naive CD4+ T cells from blood. All receptors derive from a woman under 30 in good health.

This clone showed up just a few times. V is TRBV7-9 and J is TRBJ2-5; D is undetermined. Trimming shortened V by 4 bases and J by 5 bases, and 17 bases separated the two germline ends. In germline, CDR1 is SEHNR, CDR2 FQNEAQ (reference sequence). This CDR3 has 15 residues. CDR3 sequence: CASSSGSIVRETQYF. CDR3 bases: TGTGCCAGCAGCTCGGGCAGCATCGTCCGCGAGACCCAGTACTTC.

This clone has only a few counts. The chain combines TRBV13 with TRBJ2-7, with D possibly matching TRBD1 (6 bases). Deletions cut 4 bases from V and 4 bases from J, with 17 bases between. The CDR3 runs 15 residues. Germline V gene lookup returns CDR1 PRHDT and CDR2 FYEKMQ (reference sequence). CDR3 amino acids: CASSSESRGTYEQYV. The DNA for the CDR3 is TGTGCCAGCAGCTCAGAGAGCAGGGGTACGTACGAGCAGTACGTC.

This clone was recorded a few times. J is TRBJ1-1 and V is TRBV4-3; D remains ambiguous. Germline CDR1 LGHNA, CDR2 YSLEER. V gave up 4 bases and J gave up 0 bases, with 9 bases separating them. This CDR3 has 14 amino acids. CDR3 in amino acids: CASSLNYMNTEAFF. The CDR3 DNA is TGCGCCAGCAGCCTCAATTATATGAACACTGAAGCTTTCTTT.

With regard to this clone: Other nucleotide sequences in the sample specify the same CDR3. The V gene is TRBV7-3, the J gene TRBJ2-5; unclear D gene. Trimming pared 1 base from V and 1 base from J, leaving 4 bases between. Germline values: CDR1 SGHTA, CDR2 FQGTGA. The CDR3 loop spans 13 amino acids. The CDR3 protein is CASSLRVQETQYF. CDR3 sequence (DNA): TGTGCCAGCAGCTTAAGGGTCCAAGAGACCCAGTACTTC. Filled out from reference TRBV7-3 and TRBJ2-5, the complete variable domain reads GAGVSQTPSNKVTEKGKYVELRCDPISGHTALYWYRQSLGQGPEFLIYFQGTGAADDSGLPNDRFFAVRPEGSVSTLKIQRTERGDSAVYLCASSLRVQETQYFGPGTRLLVL.

V is TRBV2 and J is TRBJ2-1; 9 bases line up with TRBD1. Germline assignment: CDR1 SNHLY and CDR2 FYNNEI. This CDR3 has 15 residues. J gave up 3 bases and V 8 bases, and 8 bases lay outside the gene matches. CDR3 residues: CASGDRAQIYNEQFF. DNA for the CDR3: TGTGCCAGCGGGGACAGGGCCCAAATCTACAATGAGCAGTTCTTC.

Only a few counts were recorded for this clone. The sample has other DNA sequences that encode this CDR3 too. The genes are TRBV7-2 and TRBJ2-3; D gene ambiguous. V lost 0 bases and J lost 3, with 7 bases in between. CDR1 and CDR2 from the germline V gene are SGHTA and FQGNSA. The CDR3 totals 14 residues. As DNA, the CDR3 is TGTGCCAGCAGCTTAGCCCGAAGAACAGATACGCAGTATTTT. Translated, it gives CASSLARRTDTQYF.

For this clone: At one end, the junction sequence differs from germline, possibly due to a read error. The chain is built from TRBV7-7 and TRBJ2-5; the D call may be TRBD1 or TRBD2 (7 bases each). There are 13 residues in the CDR3. CDR1 and CDR2 (germline): SSHAT, FNYEAQ (reference sequence). CDR3 in amino acids: CASSLTGEGTQYF. The CDR3 DNA is TGTGCTAGCAGCCTTACAGGGGAGGGGACCCAGTACTTC.

This clone was found a few times. V and J are TRBV7-2 and TRBJ2-1, with D maybe TRBD1 (6 bases). Per germline, CDR1 SGHTA and CDR2 FQGNSA. The ends were cut back, 5 bases at V and 9 bases at J, with 20 bases in the middle. The CDR3 extends over 15 amino acids. Here the CDR3 reads CASSQTGSQGGEQFF. Here the CDR3 DNA reads TGTGCCAGCAGCCAGACAGGCTCTCAGGGTGGTGAGCAGTTCTTC.